Sequencing of this T cell receptor beta chain was carried out in a study of shared clonotypes between healthy human individuals. The study enrolled healthy HIV-negative adults without recent acute infections or vaccinations as donors. Note on this clone: The antigen remains undetermined.

V was pared by 5 bases and J by 4 bases, with 13 bases between. In germline, CDR1 is MDHEN, CDR2 SYDVKM. This CDR3 region has 14 residues. Study processing details: With immunoSEQ giving junction-only sequences and no quality scores, filtering differed. Produced via immunoSEQ multiplex PCR; TCRdb's table is partial and in-frame only. D and trimming were read from the DNA, whereas the V and J calls and clone size are those reported in that table. This table holds some 1,100,000 clones, roughly 74% found once. Study-wide results and caveats: Estimated richness was generally greater in naive than memory subsets. Across a handful of donors, naive CD4 shared around 5.3%, naive CD8 approximately 3.5%, memory CD4 roughly 2.1%, memory CD8 more than 0.35%.

The sequencing input was memory CD4+ T cells from PBMCs. As to subset: CD45RA-negative fraction. This clonotype was obtained from a man younger than 30 in good health. Some clones in this sample may be carry-over from other donors' samples. This sequence joins TRBV28 and TRBJ2-3; weak D call: TRBD1 (6 bases). CDR3 sequence reads: CASSPTTGPDTQYF. The CDR3 region has the DNA TGTGCCAGCAGTCCAACCACAGGGCCAGATACGCAGTATTTT.